Listed below are T cell receptor beta chains from one sample, sequenced in a study of cytomegalovirus exposure and HLA in healthy donors. Assay: immunoSEQ multiplex PCR; the TCRdb copy retains only in-frame clones and omits some. This sample lists approximately 100,000 clones; its ten largest clones have less than 4%. Sequencing input: PBMCs. These receptors all stem from a man aged 35-49 years in good health and CMV-seronegative. Both conserved end residues are part of each CDR3. A D gene is named only where the DNA matches it firmly.

d_call: TRBD1; j_call: TRBJ1-4; v_call: TRBV6-1; cdr3_aa: CASNLGQHEKLFF; cdr3_nt: TGTGCCAGCAACCTGGGACAGCATGAAAAACTGTTTTTT
d_call: -; j_call: TRBJ2-1; v_call: TRBV18; cdr3_aa: CASSPPSSAGPLSEQFF; cdr3_nt: TGTGCCAGCTCACCACCTAGTTCGGCGGGCCCTCTGAGCGAGCAGTTCTTC
d_call: -; j_call: TRBJ2-1; v_call: TRBV5-6; cdr3_aa: CASSLGGRLLDEQFF; cdr3_nt: TGTGCCAGCAGCTTGGGGGGGCGGCTACTTGATGAGCAGTTCTTC
d_call: TRBD2; j_call: TRBJ2-1; v_call: TRBV7-8; cdr3_aa: CASSWAGGRSYNEQFF; cdr3_nt: TGTGCCAGCAGCTGGGCGGGAGGGAGGTCCTACAATGAGCAGTTCTTC
d_call: -; j_call: TRBJ1-3; v_call: TRBV18; cdr3_aa: CASSPETGYSGNTIYF; cdr3_nt: TGTGCCAGCTCACCAGAAACAGGGTACTCTGGAAACACCATATATTTT
d_call: TRBD2; j_call: TRBJ2-1; v_call: TRBV9; cdr3_aa: CASSVGSSGNEQFF; cdr3_nt: TGTGCCAGCAGCGTAGGTTCTAGCGGGAATGAGCAGTTCTTC
d_call: -; j_call: TRBJ2-1; v_call: TRBV10-3; cdr3_aa: CAILAGANNEQFF; cdr3_nt: TGTGCCATCCTGGCGGGCGCTAACAATGAGCAGTTCTTC
d_call: TRBD1; j_call: TRBJ2-2; v_call: TRBV5-5; cdr3_aa: CASSFRQGNAGELFF; cdr3_nt: TGTGCCAGCAGCTTTAGACAGGGTAACGCCGGGGAGCTGTTTTTT
d_call: -; j_call: TRBJ1-2; v_call: TRBV4-3; cdr3_aa: CASSQEGGYLGGYTF; cdr3_nt: TGCGCCAGCAGCCAAGAGGGAGGCTACCTTGGTGGCTACACCTTC
d_call: TRBD1; j_call: TRBJ1-1; v_call: TRBV2; cdr3_aa: CASRQGEDTEAFF; cdr3_nt: TGTGCCAGCAGACAGGGGGAGGACACTGAAGCTTTCTTT
d_call: TRBD1; j_call: TRBJ1-4; v_call: TRBV18; cdr3_aa: CASSSGQGYNEKLFF; cdr3_nt: TGTGCCAGCTCATCCGGACAGGGTTATAATGAAAAACTGTTTTTT
d_call: -; j_call: TRBJ2-7; v_call: TRBV6-6; cdr3_aa: CASSDDMLLRYF; cdr3_nt: TGTGCCAGCAGTGATGACATGCTCCTACGGTACTTC
d_call: TRBD2; j_call: TRBJ2-5; v_call: TRBV7-9; cdr3_aa: CASSLGSSGAKETQYF; cdr3_nt: TGTGCCAGCAGCTTAGGGTCTAGCGGGGCTAAAGAGACCCAGTACTTC
d_call: TRBD2; j_call: TRBJ2-5; v_call: TRBV5-4; cdr3_aa: CASSLGLAGEETQYF; cdr3_nt: TGTGCCAGCAGCTTGGGGCTAGCGGGCGAAGAGACCCAGTACTTC
d_call: TRBD1; j_call: TRBJ1-3; v_call: TRBV5-4; cdr3_aa: CASSRGTGTGNTIYF; cdr3_nt: TGTGCCAGCAGCCGCGGGACAGGGACTGGAAACACCATATATTTT
d_call: TRBD2; j_call: TRBJ2-7; v_call: TRBV11-2; cdr3_aa: CASSFAGDYEQYF; cdr3_nt: TGTGCCAGCAGCTTTGCGGGAGACTACGAGCAGTACTTC